This T cell receptor beta chain came from a study of cytomegalovirus exposure and HLA in healthy donors. Study findings and constraints: The study found most TCR sequences rare, yet found some public TCRs in many donors.

In the PCR, 60 Vbeta and 13 Jbeta primers were used. Here immunoSEQ multiplex PCR was the method, and the copy in TCRdb shows in-frame clones only, minus some. The profile shows approximately 150,000 clones, over 75% of them singletons. Note on this clone: The antigen is unknown.

CDR1 SGHRS and CDR2 YFSETQ come from the germline V gene. The CDR3 spans 14 residues. The J segment lost 4 bases and the V segment lost 4 bases, leaving 4 bases of the junction unmatched. The chain couples TRBV5-1 to TRBJ1-2, with 10 bases lining up with TRBD1. Sequencing was done on a sample of PBMCs. This clonotype was sampled from a male donor in good health and CMV-seronegative. The CDR3 nucleotides read TGCGCCAGCAGCGGGACAGGGGAGGCCTATGGCTACACCTTC. Its protein product is CASSGTGEAYGYTF.